One and the same sample provided the 12 T cell receptor beta chains below, sequenced in a study of cytomegalovirus exposure and HLA in healthy donors. PCR was performed using 60 Vbeta and 13 Jbeta primers. Only in-frame clones appear in the TCRdb table, and some are missing; sequencing was by immunoSEQ multiplex PCR. The profile shows about 180,000 clones, approximately 72% of them singletons. Source material: PBMCs. Every receptor here comes from a human donor in good health.

V is TRBV7-9 and J is TRBJ2-1, with D possibly matching TRBD2 (6 bases). The germline gives CDR1 SEHNR, CDR2 FQNEAQ (reference sequence). The CDR3 covers 14 residues. Trimming stripped 1 base from V and 8 bases from J, with 12 bases between. CDR3 loop: CASSLVQWGDEQFF. Here the CDR3 DNA reads TGTGCCAGCAGCTTAGTGCAGTGGGGGGATGAGCAGTTCTTC.

This clone has only a few counts. This CDR3 is CASTEPGSPLHF. DNA of the CDR3: TGTGCCAGCACCGAACCAGGGTCACCCCTCCACTTT. This chain joins TRBV6-6 and TRBJ1-6; a weak D match, TRBD1 (5 bases). This CDR3 is built from 12 residues. Germline lookup yields CDR1 MNHNY and CDR2 SVGAGI (reference sequence). V lost 7 bases to trimming and J lost 10 bases, with 11 bases between them.

The chain has TRBV29-1 and TRBJ1-1, with 9 bases fitting TRBD1. CDR1 and CDR2 (germline): SQVTM, ANQGSEA. The CDR3 spans 17 residues. V shed 4 bases, J shed 1 base, and the junction held 13 bases outside the gene matches. CDR3 sequence reads: CSVGPGQGLFPNTEAFF. DNA of the CDR3: TGCAGCGTTGGGCCGGGACAGGGATTATTTCCGAACACTGAAGCTTTCTTT.

V usage is TRBV5-1 and J usage is TRBJ1-2; weak D call: TRBD1 (6 bases). The CDR3 totals 13 residues. Germline V lookup: CDR1 SGHRS, CDR2 YFSETQ. V was trimmed by 5 bases and J by 4 bases, leaving 12 bases between them. The CDR3 region has the DNA TGCGCCAGCAGACTGACAGGTGCCTATGGCTACACCTTC. As protein: CASRLTGAYGYTF.

The rearrangement links TRBV11-2 to TRBJ2-1; D may be TRBD1 (6 bases). Looked up from germline, CDR1 is SGHAT and CDR2 is FQNNGV. With 3 bases removed from V and 2 bases from J, the gap between germline ends came to 14 bases. The CDR3 is made up of 16 amino acids. This CDR3 is CASSFFGQPTYNEQFF. CDR3 DNA: TGTGCCAGCAGCTTCTTCGGACAGCCGACCTACAATGAGCAGTTCTTC.

The chain combines TRBV6-4 with TRBJ1-1; maybe TRBD1 (6 bases). CDR1 is MRHNA, CDR2 SNTAGT, per germline. Trimming pared 6 bases from V and 3 bases from J, leaving 11 bases between. This CDR3 is built from 13 residues. The CDR3 DNA follows: TGTGCCAGCAGCGCCAGGGGCGACACTGAAGCTTTCTTT. This sequence encodes CASSARGDTEAFF.

The chain is built from TRBV7-3 and TRBJ1-1, with D hard to call. Germline V lookup: CDR1 SGHTA, CDR2 FQGTGA. The CDR3 has 14 amino acids. V was trimmed by 5 bases and J by 7 bases, leaving 17 bases between them. The CDR3 protein is CASSLNAVSGEAFF. CDR3 sequence (DNA): TGTGCCAGCAGCCTCAACGCAGTCTCGGGTGAAGCTTTCTTT. Full variable domain (remainder filled in from reference TRBV7-3 and TRBJ1-1): GAGVSQTPSNKVTEKGKYVELRCDPISGHTALYWYRQSLGQGPEFLIYFQGTGAADDSGLPNDRFFAVRPEGSVSTLKIQRTERGDSAVYLCASSLNAVSGEAFFGQGTRLTVV.

Of note for this clone: The junction does not match germline at one end; this may be a read error. Other DNA sequences in this specimen translate into the identical CDR3. The chain combines TRBV10-3 with TRBJ1-6; possibly TRBD1 for D (6 bases). The CDR3 consists of 15 residues. Germline V gene sequence: CDR1 ENHRY, CDR2 SYGVKD. The CDR3 nucleotides read TGCGCCATTTCCCGGCAGGGCATCCTAGGGGGACCCCTCCACTTT. Translation: CAISRQGILGGPLHF.

The chain has TRBV2 and TRBJ2-7; D is possibly TRBD2 (5 bases). The germline V gene encodes CDR1 SNHLY and CDR2 FYNNEI. This CDR3 spans 13 amino acids. V gave up 7 bases and J gave up 2 bases, with 12 bases separating them. CDR3 in DNA: TGTGCCAGCAATGTGGCCGGGACCTACGAGCAGTACTTC. Encoded protein: CASNVAGTYEQYF.

V is TRBV2 and J is TRBJ2-5, with TRBD2 matching over 13 bases. The germline CDR1 and CDR2 sequences are SNHLY and FYNNEI. The CDR3 sequence is 15 residues long. The V and J ends lost 5 bases and 1 base, in that order; junction bases with no gene match: 1. This CDR3 reads CASSWTSGGQETQYF. As DNA, the CDR3 is TGTGCCAGCAGTTGGACTAGCGGGGGCCAAGAGACCCAGTACTTC.

V is TRBV28 and J is TRBJ1-2; D uncertain. The CDR3 has 15 residues. The V gene lost 3 bases and the J gene lost 4 bases, with 15 bases spanning the gap. Germline V gene data show CDR1 as MDHEN and CDR2 as SYDVKM. The CDR3 loop reads CASSFGSGSGYGYTF. The CDR3 region has the DNA TGTGCCAGCAGTTTTGGGTCGGGAAGCGGCTATGGCTACACCTTC.

The genes are TRBV4-3 and TRBJ2-6; the D is unclear. The CDR3 contains 18 residues. V lost 0 bases to trimming and J lost 0 bases, with 12 bases between them. The germline V gene encodes CDR1 LGHNA and CDR2 YSLEER. The CDR3 sequence: CASSQEMRWVSGANVLTF. DNA of the CDR3: TGCGCCAGCAGCCAAGAGATGAGGTGGGTCTCTGGGGCCAACGTCCTGACTTTC.